This T cell receptor (beta chain) was retrieved from a study of blood T cell repertoires in COVID-19. Across the study: T cells, B-cell-depleted T cells, or PBMCs provided the cDNA or gDNA that served as material.

Participants spanned ages about 18 to 100 years and resided in roughly 26 US areas. Participant-given clinical history determined each cohort assignment. Produced via immunoSEQ multiplex PCR; TCRdb's table is partial and in-frame only. The sample carries some 200,000 clones, 70% to 90% recorded once. Per germline, CDR1 KGHSH and CDR2 LQKENI. With 5 bases clipped from V and 4 bases from J, the junction kept 4 bases outside the gene matches. The CDR3 runs to 13 residues. This chain uses TRBV18 with TRBJ1-2, with 7 bases matching TRBD1. The specimen sequenced was PBMCs or T cells enriched from blood (not recorded which). This TCR was sampled from a woman aged 35 to 49 with acute COVID-19. CDR3: CASSSDRSYGYTF. CDR3 nucleotide sequence: TGTGCCAGCTCATCGGACAGGAGCTATGGCTACACCTTC.